This T cell receptor beta chain was recovered during a study of blood T cell repertoires in COVID-19. Overall study context: The cDNA or gDNA used as material had been derived from T cells, B-cell-depleted T cells, or PBMCs.

Measured with immunoSEQ multiplex PCR; TCRdb has only the in-frame clones, and not every one. This table has 450,000 to 500,000 clones, more than 85% appearing once. This CDR3 spans 14 amino acids. Deletions cut 3 bases from V and 7 bases from J, with 13 bases between. Germline CDR1 ENHRY, CDR2 SYGVKD. Cohorts were based on clinical histories the participants reported. The material sequenced was PBMCs or T cells enriched from blood (not recorded which). The sequence came from a woman aged 55-69 years who had recovered from COVID-19. The chain combines TRBV10-3 with TRBJ2-1; TRBD1 might be the D (6 bases). The CDR3 protein is CAISESGDGNEQFF. As DNA, the CDR3 is TGTGCCATCAGTGAATCAGGGGATGGGAATGAGCAGTTCTTC.